These 2 T cell receptor beta chains were all obtained from the same sample, sequenced in a study of control samples from healthy donors and cancer patients. Clones were read by immunoSEQ multiplex PCR, and TCRdb kept only the in-frame ones, dropping some. The sample carries approximately 180,000 clones, 80% to 95% recorded once. The material sequenced was blood. These receptor sequences come from a woman aged 40 to 50 in good health.

The V and J genes are TRBV11-2 and TRBJ2-5; 8 positions match TRBD2. V shed 3 bases, J shed 5 bases, and the junction held 11 bases outside the gene matches. CDR1 SGHAT and CDR2 FQNNGV come from the germline V gene. The CDR3 length is 16 residues. The CDR3 sequence is CASSFRQRTSWETQYF. The CDR3 DNA reads as TGTGCCAGCAGCTTCAGACAGAGGACTAGCTGGGAGACCCAGTACTTC. Together with reference TRBV11-2 and TRBJ2-5, the CDR3 gives the full variable domain: EAGVAQSPRYKIIEKRQSVAFWCNPISGHATLYWYQQILGQGPKLLIQFQNNGVVDDSQLPKDRFSAERLKGVDSTLKIQPAKLEDSAVYLCASSFRQRTSWETQYFGPGTRLLVL.

The V gene is TRBV7-6, the J gene TRBJ1-5, with 9 positions matching TRBD1. The CDR3 has 16 amino acids. V lost 5 bases to trimming and J lost 7 bases; unmatched junction nucleotides: 12. From germline, CDR1 is SGHVS and CDR2 FNYEAQ. CDR3 DNA: TGTGCCAGCAGCCCCTACCCCCGGGACAGGGAACAGCCCCAGCATTTT. Its protein is CASSPYPRDREQPQHF.